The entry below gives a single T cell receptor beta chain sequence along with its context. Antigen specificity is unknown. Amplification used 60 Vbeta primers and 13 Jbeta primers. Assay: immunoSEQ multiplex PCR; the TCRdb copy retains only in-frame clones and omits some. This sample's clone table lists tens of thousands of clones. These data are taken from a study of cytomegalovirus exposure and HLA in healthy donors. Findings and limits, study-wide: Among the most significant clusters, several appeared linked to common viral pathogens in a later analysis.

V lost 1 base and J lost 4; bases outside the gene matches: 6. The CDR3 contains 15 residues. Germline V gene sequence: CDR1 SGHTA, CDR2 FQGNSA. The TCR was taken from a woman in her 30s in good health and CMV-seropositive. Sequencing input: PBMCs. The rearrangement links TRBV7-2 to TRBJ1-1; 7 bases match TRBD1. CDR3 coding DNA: TGTGCCAGCAGCTTAGGGGCAGGGGGAGGCACTGAAGCTTTCTTT. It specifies CASSLGAGGGTEAFF.